The 8 T cell receptor beta chains below were found in one sample sequenced in a study of CD8 T cells in ankylosing spondylitis. TCRdb re-called the 5' RACE reads through MiXCR, storing one row per CDR3 protein. Of 210,000 or so distinct CDR3 sequences listed, 8.2% are singletons. Sequences were obtained from blood, either unsorted or a sorted T cell fraction (not recorded which). The receptors originated from a female donor with ankylosing spondylitis or in good health (not recorded which).

Ten or more counts support this clonotype. The V and J genes are TRBV20-1 and TRBJ1-5; D not resolved. The CDR3 runs to 14 residues. The ends were cut back, 0 bases at V and 5 bases at J, with 11 bases in the middle. Germline V gives CDR1 DFQATT, CDR2 SNEGSKA (reference sequence). The CDR3 DNA reads as TGCAGTGCTAGAGACAGCAAAGCCTATCAGCCCCAGCATTTT. Its protein product is CSARDSKAYQPQHF.

This clonotype was detected many times. The gene calls are TRBV6-5 and TRBJ2-2, with D unresolved. Trimming removed 3 bases at V and 1 base at J, with 9 bases between. Germline V gene data show CDR1 as MNHEY and CDR2 as SVGAGI. This CDR3 region has 15 residues. The CDR3 DNA sequence: TGTGCCAGCAGTTATAATATTAAGAACACCGGGGAGCTGTTTTTT. Residues: CASSYNIKNTGELFF.

Turning to this clonotype: A much larger clone lies one base from this, so it may be a read error. The chain recombines TRBV3-1 with TRBJ2-5; 8 bases are a match to TRBD1. The CDR3 has 15 residues. Germline CDR1 reads LGHDT; CDR2 reads YNNKEL (reference sequence). CDR3 sequence: CACSQGRGLGAAQYF. The CDR3 nucleotides are TGTGCCTGCAGCCAGGGCAGGGGGCTTGGTGCGGCCCAGTACTTC.

This clonotype was counted ten times or more. V usage is TRBV7-2 and J usage is TRBJ2-5; no firm D call. With 1 base removed from V and 0 bases from J, the gap between germline ends came to 6 bases. The germline V gene encodes CDR1 SGHTA and CDR2 FQGNSA. The CDR3 runs to 14 residues. This CDR3 reads CASSLESYQETQYF. DNA of the CDR3: TGTGCCAGCAGCTTAGAGAGTTACCAAGAGACCCAGTACTTC.

This clonotype was counted ten times or more. The chain joins TRBV20-1 to TRBJ2-1; 8 positions agree with TRBD2. Trimming took 7 bases from V and 7 from J; bases not matched to a gene: 21. From germline, CDR1 is DFQATT and CDR2 SNEGSKA (reference sequence). This CDR3 has 17 amino acids. Here the CDR3 DNA reads TGCAGTGTTTTCCCGGGGTTAGCGGGACCCTACGGGAATGAGCAGTTCTTC. Translating gives CSVFPGLAGPYGNEQFF.

This clonotype was seen repeatedly, ten times or more. This chain joins TRBV29-1 and TRBJ2-4; maybe TRBD2 (5 bases). V lost 8 bases to trimming and J lost 0 bases, with 20 bases between them. CDR1 and CDR2 from the germline V gene are SQVTM and ANQGSEA. The CDR3 is 16 residues long. CDR3 sequence reads: CSLTPGTRLAKNIQYF. The CDR3 region has the DNA TGCAGCCTAACACCGGGAACACGACTAGCCAAAAACATTCAGTACTTC. The entire variable domain, with the rest obtained from reference TRBV29-1 and TRBJ2-4, is as follows: SAVISQKPSRDICQRGTSLTIQCQVDSQVTMMFWYRQQPGQSLTLIATANQGSEATYESGFVIDKFPISRPNLTFSTLTVSNMSPEDSSIYLCSLTPGTRLAKNIQYFGAGTRLSVL.

With respect to this clonotype: A much larger clone lies a single base off, so this may be a read error. The chain employs TRBV6-1 and TRBJ1-1, with D perhaps matching TRBD1 (5 bases). CDR1 MNHNS and CDR2 SASEGT come from the germline V gene. Deletions cut 11 bases from V and 12 bases from J, with 19 bases between. The CDR3 has 11 residues. DNA of the CDR3: TGTGCCGGCACTGGGACTCTGCTACCTTTCTTT. Residues: CAGTGTLLPFF.

This clonotype was seen repeatedly, ten times or more. The chain carries TRBV5-8 and TRBJ2-5; no clear D. CDR3 length: 15 amino acids. Germline V gene data show CDR1 as SGHTS and CDR2 as YDEGEE. The ends were cut back, 6 bases at V and 3 bases at J, with 18 bases in the middle. The CDR3 nucleotides read TGTGCCAGCAAAGACCGACGAATTAGTAAAGAGACCCAGTACTTC. This translates into CASKDRRISKETQYF. The full variable domain, with the rest looked up from reference TRBV5-8 and TRBJ2-5, is EAGVTQSPTHLIKTRGQQATLRCSPISGHTSVYWYQQALGLGLQFLLWYDEGEERNRGNFPPRFSGRQFPNYSSELNVNALELEDSALYLCASKDRRISKETQYFGPGTRLLVL.